This T cell receptor (beta chain) was recorded in a study of T cells expressing NK-cell markers. Across the study: One of the eight sequenced donors was seronegative, whereas the other seven were HCMV-seropositive.

For this clonotype: What it binds is not known.

Each CDR3 protein gets one entry in TCRdb, which reprocessed the 5' RACE reads and gives no DNA. The sample has around 7,400 distinct CDR3 sequences. Germline CDR1 LGHDT, CDR2 YNNKEL (reference sequence). The CDR3 covers 15 residues. Findings of the study overall: 1.0-7.0% of CD8+ T cells in roughly six donors belonged to dominant NKG2C+ clonotypes. Whether expanded NKG2C+ T cell clones were HCMV-specific remained unclear.

The TCR originated in a man aged 18 to 69 in good health. This chain uses TRBV3-1 with TRBJ2-3. Source material: blood T cells: a sorted CD56 or NKG2C T cell subset, CD4+ or CD8+ T cells, or bulk PBMC T cells (not recorded which). The CDR3 reads CASSQVLENTDTQYF.